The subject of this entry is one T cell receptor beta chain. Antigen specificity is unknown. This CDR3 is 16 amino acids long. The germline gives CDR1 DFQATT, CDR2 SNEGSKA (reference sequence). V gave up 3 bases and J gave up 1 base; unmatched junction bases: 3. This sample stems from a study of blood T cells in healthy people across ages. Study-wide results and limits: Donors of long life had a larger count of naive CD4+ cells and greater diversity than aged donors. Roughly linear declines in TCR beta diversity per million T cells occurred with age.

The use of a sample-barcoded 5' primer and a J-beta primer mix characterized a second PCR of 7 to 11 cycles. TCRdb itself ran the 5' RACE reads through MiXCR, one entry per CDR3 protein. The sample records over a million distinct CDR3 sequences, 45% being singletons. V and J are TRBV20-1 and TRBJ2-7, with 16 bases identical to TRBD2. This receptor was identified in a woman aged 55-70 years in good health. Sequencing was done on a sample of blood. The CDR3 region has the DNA TGCAGTGCTAGTGGGACTAGCGGGAGGGAATCCTACGAGCAGTACTTC. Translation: CSASGTSGRESYEQYF.